This TCR beta chain stems from a study of post-analysis software for immune sequencing data. Overall study: Patients had relapsing-remitting, secondary progressive or progressive-relapsing multiple sclerosis; some lacked subtype.

Included in the TCR beta cDNA libraries were unique molecular identifiers. A single record per CDR3 protein comes from TCRdb applying MiXCR to the PCR reads. The sample carries 750,000 to 950,000 distinct CDR3 sequences, around 42% recorded once. Notes on the study in general: There was significantly lower normalized Chao1 diversity in multiple sclerosis patients than in controls. By F measure, strong co-clustering occurred among samples prepared in the same batch. The study found TRBV5-6, TRBV5-1 and TRBV20-1 among five TRBV segments more frequent in patients than controls.

Germline values: CDR1 MDHEN, CDR2 SYDVKM. The CDR3 is made up of 12 amino acids. The junction had 1 base not matched to a gene; V was cut back by 7 bases and J by 4 bases. A word on this clonotype: Its antigen is as yet unknown.

This chain joins TRBV28 and TRBJ1-5; 7 bases fit TRBD1. The material sequenced was blood. The TCR originated in a girl aged 10-17 years with multiple sclerosis. The CDR3: CASKGANQPQHF. DNA of the CDR3: TGTGCCAGCAAGGGGGCTAATCAGCCCCAGCATTTT.